The TCR beta chain described here comes from a study of OX40 agonist ivuxolimab in advanced cancers. Study summary: Ivuxolimab, which is an agonistic anti-OX40 (CD134) antibody, was administered to the patients.

Exclusion of a patient followed from autoimmune disease history or systemic immunosuppression. Regarding the study as a whole: Expanded clones were, on average, more numerous in CD8+ T cells than in CD4+.

Sequencing was performed with immunoSEQ multiplex PCR; in TCRdb, only in-frame clones are kept and a portion is missing. The sample consists of approximately 61,000 clones, approximately 90% of them appearing once. As for this clone: Its target is not known.

The sequence was collected from an adult with an advanced solid tumor such as melanoma, head and neck, liver or kidney cancer. Sequenced material: CD4+ or CD8+ T cells sorted from blood, taken in a trial of the OX40 agonist ivuxolimab.

CDR3 amino acids: CASSWTSGNTIYF. The CDR3 nucleotides read TGTGCCAGCAGTTGGACCTCTGGAAACACCATATATTTT. The rearrangement links TRBV28 to TRBJ1-3; D unresolved. The CDR3 length is 13 residues. Germline-derived CDR1 and CDR2 are MDHEN and SYDVKM. Trimming took off 4 bases at V and 0 bases at J, with 4 bases between the two ends.